The 3 T cell receptor beta chains below were found in one sample sequenced in a study of identifying expanded T cells in peripheral blood. The protocol was immunoSEQ multiplex PCR, while the TCRdb copy is restricted to in-frame clones and leaves out a portion. The sample records some 54,000 clones, 82% being singletons. Source material: blood. The receptors shown here come from a person between 18 and 75 years old in good health.

CDR3 loop: CASSQDRGHTYEQYF. CDR3 nucleotides: TGTGCCAGCAGCCAAGACAGGGGACATACCTACGAGCAGTACTTC. The V gene is TRBV7-9, the J gene TRBJ2-7; TRBD1 matches 8 bases. V lost 5 bases to trimming and J lost 2 bases; unmatched junction nucleotides: 8. There are 15 residues in the CDR3. The germline V gene has CDR1 SEHNR and CDR2 FQNEAQ (reference sequence).

A few counts support this clone. Written as DNA, the CDR3 is TGTGCCAGCAGCTATGGACAGGCAAACACTGAAGCTTTCTTT. Protein product: CASSYGQANTEAFF. The gene calls are TRBV7-9 and TRBJ1-1; 7 positions agree with TRBD1. Germline assignment: CDR1 SEHNR and CDR2 FQNEAQ (reference sequence). This CDR3 comprises 14 residues. With 4 bases clipped from V and 2 bases from J, the junction kept 4 bases outside the gene matches.

The rearrangement links TRBV2 to TRBJ1-2; no firm D call. V lost 3 bases and J 4 bases, leaving 6 bases between the germline ends. From germline, CDR1 is SNHLY and CDR2 FYNNEI. This CDR3 region has 12 residues. For the CDR3, the DNA is TGTGCCAGCAGTGATTTGCCCTATGGCTACACCTTC. This encodes CASSDLPYGYTF.